This T cell receptor beta chain appears in the sequencing data of a study of T cell responses to AZD1222 COVID-19 vaccine. Study-wide results and caveats: Seropositive at baseline were only a handful of AZD1222 recipients. There were mostly white British donors and more females than males, and clonal diversity was possibly underestimated. Epitopes outside B.1.351 and B.1.1.7 mutated regions reportedly drew nearly half of spike TCRs.

Generated by immunoSEQ multiplex PCR, the TCRdb table keeps only in-frame clones and is missing some. The sample consists of about 96,000 clones, around 89% of them appearing once. The CDR3 extends over 16 amino acids. V lost 10 bases to trimming and J lost 0 bases, with 16 bases between them. Looked up from germline, CDR1 is LNHDA and CDR2 is SQIVND (reference sequence). This clone occurred once. The antigen is unknown. The chain employs TRBV19 and TRBJ1-6; the D gene is possibly TRBD1 (5 bases). This receptor was obtained from an adult in good health. The sequencing here drew on peripheral blood, taken on day 0 of AZD1222 vaccination. This CDR3 is CATTGGIGSYNSPLHF. DNA of the CDR3: TGTGCCACAACGGGGGGGATCGGCTCCTATAATTCACCCCTCCACTTT.